Included here is one TCR beta chain sequence, with context. The sample is drawn from a study of identifying expanded T cells in peripheral blood. The table came from immunoSEQ multiplex PCR; TCRdb's copy has only in-frame clones and leaves some out. The repertoire consists of 85,000 to 100,000 clones, with 88% occurring once and the leading ten covering roughly 4%. The CDR3 contains 15 residues. Germline V gives CDR1 MGHRA, CDR2 YSYEKL. Deletions cut 1 base from V and 1 base from J, with 8 bases between. The genes are TRBV4-1 and TRBJ1-5; D may be TRBD1 (5 bases). Sequenced: blood. The source of this sequence is a person aged 18 to 70 in good health. For the CDR3, the DNA is TGCGCCAGCAGCCAAGGGGGCGCAAGCAATCAGCCCCAGCATTTT. Translated, it gives CASSQGGASNQPQHF.